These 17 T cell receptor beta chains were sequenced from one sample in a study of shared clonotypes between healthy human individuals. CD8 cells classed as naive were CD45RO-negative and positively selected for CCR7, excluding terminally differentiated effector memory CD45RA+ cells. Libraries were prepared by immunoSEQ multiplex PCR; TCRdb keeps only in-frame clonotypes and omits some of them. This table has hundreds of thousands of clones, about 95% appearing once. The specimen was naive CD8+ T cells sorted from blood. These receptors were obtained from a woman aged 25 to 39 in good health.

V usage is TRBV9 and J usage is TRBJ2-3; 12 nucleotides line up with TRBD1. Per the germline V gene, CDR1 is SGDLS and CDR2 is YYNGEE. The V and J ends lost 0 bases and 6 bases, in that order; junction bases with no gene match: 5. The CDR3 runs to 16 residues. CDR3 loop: CASSVEGTGGGDTQYF. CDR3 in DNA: TGTGCCAGCAGCGTAGAAGGGACAGGGGGCGGGGATACGCAGTATTTT.

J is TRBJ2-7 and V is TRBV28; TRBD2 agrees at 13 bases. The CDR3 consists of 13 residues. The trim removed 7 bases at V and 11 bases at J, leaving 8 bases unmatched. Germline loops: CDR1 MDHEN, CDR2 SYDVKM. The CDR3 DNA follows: TGTGCCAGCAATGGGAGACTAGCGGGAGGAAAGTACTTC. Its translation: CASNGRLAGGKYF.

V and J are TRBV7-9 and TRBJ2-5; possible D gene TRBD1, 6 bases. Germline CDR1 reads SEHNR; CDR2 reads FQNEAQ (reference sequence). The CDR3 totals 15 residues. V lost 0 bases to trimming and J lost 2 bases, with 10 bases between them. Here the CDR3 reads CASSLAQGTQETQYF. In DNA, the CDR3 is TGTGCCAGCAGCTTAGCACAGGGAACTCAAGAGACCCAGTACTTC. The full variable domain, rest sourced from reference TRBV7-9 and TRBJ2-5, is DTGVSQNPRHKITKRGQNVTFRCDPISEHNRLYWYRQTLGQGPEFLTYFQNEAQLEKSRLLSDRFSAERPKGSFSTLEIQRTEQGDSAMYLCASSLAQGTQETQYFGPGTRLLVL.

The CDR3 nucleotides read TGTGCCAGCAGTTTATCGGCGGGGGGAACCTACGAGCAGTACTTC. It encodes CASSLSAGGTYEQYF. The rearrangement uses TRBV28 and TRBJ2-7, with 8 nucleotides matching TRBD2. Germline V gene data show CDR1 as MDHEN and CDR2 as SYDVKM. The V gene end was trimmed by 1 base and the J gene end by 2 bases; junction bases not matched to a gene: 4. This CDR3 is 15 amino acids long. Using reference TRBV28 and TRBJ2-7 for the parts outside the CDR3, the full variable domain is DVKVTQSSRYLVKRTGEKVFLECVQDMDHENMFWYRQDPGLGLRLIYFSYDVKMKEKGDIPEGYSVSREKKERFSLILESASTNQTSMYLCASSLSAGGTYEQYFGPGTRLTVT.

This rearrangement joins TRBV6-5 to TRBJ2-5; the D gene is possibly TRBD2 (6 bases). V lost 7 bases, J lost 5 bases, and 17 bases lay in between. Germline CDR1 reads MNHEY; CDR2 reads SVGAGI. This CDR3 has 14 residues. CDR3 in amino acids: CASTPGLRRETQYF. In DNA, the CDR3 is TGTGCCAGCACCCCGGGACTTCGACGGGAGACCCAGTACTTC.

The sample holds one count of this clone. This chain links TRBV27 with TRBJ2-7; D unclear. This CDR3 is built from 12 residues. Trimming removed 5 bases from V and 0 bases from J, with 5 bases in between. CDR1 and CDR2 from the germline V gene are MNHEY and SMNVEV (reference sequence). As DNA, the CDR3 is TGTGCCAGCAGTCCCCTCTCCTACGAGCAGTACTTC. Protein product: CASSPLSYEQYF.

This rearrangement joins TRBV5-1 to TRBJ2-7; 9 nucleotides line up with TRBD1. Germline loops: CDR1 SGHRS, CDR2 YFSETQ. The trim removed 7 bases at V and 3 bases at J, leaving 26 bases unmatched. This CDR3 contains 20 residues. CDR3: CASPYSLRLPLDRGLYEQYF. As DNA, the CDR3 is TGCGCCAGCCCGTATTCCCTGAGGCTGCCCTTGGACAGGGGCCTCTACGAGCAGTACTTC.

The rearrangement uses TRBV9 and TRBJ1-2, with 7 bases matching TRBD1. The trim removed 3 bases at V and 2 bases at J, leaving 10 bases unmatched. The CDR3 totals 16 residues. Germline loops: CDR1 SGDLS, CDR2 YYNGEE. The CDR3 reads CASSGGWDRQNYGYTF. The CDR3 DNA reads TGTGCCAGCAGCGGCGGATGGGACAGACAAAACTATGGCTACACCTTC. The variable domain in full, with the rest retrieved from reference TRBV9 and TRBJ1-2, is DSGVTQTPKHLITATGQRVTLRCSPRSGDLSVYWYQQSLDQGLQFLIQYYNGEERAKGNILERFSAQQFPDLHSELNLSSLELGDSALYFCASSGGWDRQNYGYTFGSGTRLTVV.

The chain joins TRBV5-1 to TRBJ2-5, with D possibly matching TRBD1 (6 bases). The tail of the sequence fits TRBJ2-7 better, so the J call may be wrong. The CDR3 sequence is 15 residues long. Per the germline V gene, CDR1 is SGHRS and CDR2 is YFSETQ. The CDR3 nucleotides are TGCGCCAGCAGTCCGGACAGTCGAATGGACTACGAGCAGTACTTC. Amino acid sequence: CASSPDSRMDYEQYF.

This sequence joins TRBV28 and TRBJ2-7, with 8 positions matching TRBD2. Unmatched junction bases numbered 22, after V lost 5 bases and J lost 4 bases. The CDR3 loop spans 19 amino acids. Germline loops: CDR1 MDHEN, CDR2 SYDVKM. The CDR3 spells CASSGRVVREASPGYEQYF. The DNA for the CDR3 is TGTGCCAGCAGTGGGCGGGTGGTGCGGGAGGCCTCACCGGGTTACGAGCAGTACTTC.

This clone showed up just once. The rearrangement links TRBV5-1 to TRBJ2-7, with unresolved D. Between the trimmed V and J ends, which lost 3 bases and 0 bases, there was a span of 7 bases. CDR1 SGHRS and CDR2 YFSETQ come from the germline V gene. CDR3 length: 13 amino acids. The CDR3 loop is CASSSTDSYEQYF. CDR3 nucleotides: TGCGCCAGCAGCTCCACGGACTCCTACGAGCAGTACTTC.

The CDR3 sequence: CASSFWTGGSNQPQHF. The CDR3 region has the DNA TGCGCCAGCAGCTTTTGGACAGGGGGTAGCAATCAGCCCCAGCATTTT. The J gene is TRBJ1-5, the V gene TRBV5-1; TRBD1 matches at 10 bases. This CDR3 comprises 16 residues. CDR1 and CDR2 from the germline V gene are SGHRS and YFSETQ. V was pared by 2 bases and J by 0 bases, with 2 bases of the junction left unmatched.

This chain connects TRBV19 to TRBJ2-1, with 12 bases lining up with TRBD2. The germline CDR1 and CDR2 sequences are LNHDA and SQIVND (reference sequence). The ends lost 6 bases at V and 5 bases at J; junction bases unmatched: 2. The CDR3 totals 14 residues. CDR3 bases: TGTGCCAGTAGCGGACTAGCGGGGAACAATGAGCAGTTCTTC. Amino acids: CASSGLAGNNEQFF.

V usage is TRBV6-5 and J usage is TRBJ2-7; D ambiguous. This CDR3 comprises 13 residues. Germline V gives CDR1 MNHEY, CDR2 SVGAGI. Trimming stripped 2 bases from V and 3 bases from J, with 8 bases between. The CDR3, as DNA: TGTGCCAGCAGTTACACTGGCAACTACGAGCAGTACTTC. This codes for CASSYTGNYEQYF.

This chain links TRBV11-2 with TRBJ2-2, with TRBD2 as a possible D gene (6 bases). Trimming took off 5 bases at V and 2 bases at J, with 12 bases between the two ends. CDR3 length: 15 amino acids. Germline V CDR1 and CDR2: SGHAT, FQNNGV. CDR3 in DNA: TGTGCCAGCAGCGGGGACTTAATCAACACCGGGGAGCTGTTTTTT. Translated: CASSGDLINTGELFF.

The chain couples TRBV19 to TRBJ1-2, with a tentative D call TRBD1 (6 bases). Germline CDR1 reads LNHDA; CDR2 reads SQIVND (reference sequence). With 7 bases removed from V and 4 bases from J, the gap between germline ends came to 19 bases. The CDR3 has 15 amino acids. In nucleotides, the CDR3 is TGTGCCAGTAATCCCCTTTGGGGGCTCAGCTATGGCTACACCTTC. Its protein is CASNPLWGLSYGYTF. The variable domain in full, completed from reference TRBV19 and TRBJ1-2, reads DGGITQSPKYLFRKEGQNVTLSCEQNLNHDAMYWYRQDPGQGLRLIYYSQIVNDFQKGDIAEGYSVSREKKESFPLTVTSAQKNPTAFYLCASNPLWGLSYGYTFGSGTRLTVV.

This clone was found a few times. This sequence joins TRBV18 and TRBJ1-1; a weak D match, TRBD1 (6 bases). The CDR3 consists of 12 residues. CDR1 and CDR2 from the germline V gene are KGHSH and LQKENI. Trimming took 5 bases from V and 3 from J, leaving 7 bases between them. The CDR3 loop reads CASSSGDTEAFF. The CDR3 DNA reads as TGTGCCAGCTCATCAGGGGACACTGAAGCTTTCTTT.